This TCR beta chain was retrieved from a study of shared clonotypes between healthy human individuals. As for the study in general: The cohort had a couple of women and a few men, ages 18 to 49. Study-level results: A small donor pool kept down the genetic and exposure-history diversity that was represented.

This CDR3 comprises 15 residues. The V gene's germline CDR1 is MDHEN and CDR2 SYDVKM. The ends lost 6 bases at V and 0 bases at J; junction bases unmatched: 3. Researchers partitioned CD4+ cells into CD45RA+ naive and CD45RA-negative memory subsets. Replicate sorted-subset PCRs were loaded with around 220 ng DNA, 30,000 or so T cell genomes. TCRdb's copy holds only in-frame clones and misses some; the assay was immunoSEQ multiplex PCR. Of more than 550,000 clones in the sample, about two thirds are singletons; the top ten hold under 2%. As regards this clone: Its antigen is not identified.

Input material: memory CD4+ T cells sorted from blood. Sample subset: CD45RA-negative fraction. This TCR came from a woman aged 30 to 39 in good health. The chain employs TRBV28 and TRBJ2-7, with TRBD2 identical over 12 bases. The CDR3 region has the DNA TGTGCCAGCAGGTCGACTAGCGGGAGCTCCTACGAGCAGTACTTC. Translation gives CASRSTSGSSYEQYF.